Listed here are 8 T cell receptor beta chains from one sample, sequenced in a study of response to subunit inactivated influenza vaccine. TCRdb re-derived calls from the RT-PCR reads in MiXCR, one entry per CDR3 protein. This table has hundreds of thousands of distinct CDR3 sequences, roughly 14% appearing once. The starting material was PBMCs from blood, obtained 12 days after vaccination. Source of these receptors: a man aged 45 to 65 who received an inactivated influenza vaccine.

Written as DNA, the CDR3 is TGTGCCAGCAGCAATGGTGGAAAACTGTTTTTT. This codes for CASSNGGKLFF. V gene TRBV21-1 combines with J gene TRBJ1-4. TRBV21-1 is annotated as a pseudogene. The CDR3 is made up of 11 amino acids.

CDR3 amino acids: CAVSKGWGTDTQYF. The CDR3 DNA reads as TGTGCCGTCTCTAAGGGTTGGGGTACAGATACGCAGTATTTT. The chain employs TRBV7-2 and TRBJ2-3; D not resolved. In germline, CDR1 is SGHTA, CDR2 FQGNSA. This CDR3 has 14 residues. Trimming cost V 11 bases and J 3 bases, with 18 bases left between them.

A few counts support this clonotype. This rearrangement joins TRBV12-3 or TRBV12-4 to TRBJ2-7; TRBD1 agrees at 7 bases. This CDR3 spans 14 amino acids. The V gene end was trimmed by 6 bases and the J gene end by 0 bases; junction bases not matched to a gene: 5. The CDR3: CASSVRDSSYEQYF. The CDR3 region has the DNA TGTGCCAGCAGCGTCCGGGACAGCTCCTACGAGCAGTACTTC.

This sequence joins TRBV7-9 and TRBJ2-7; the D call may be TRBD1 or TRBD2 (5 bases each). The germline CDR1 and CDR2 sequences are SEHNR and FQNEAQ (reference sequence). V dropped 6 bases and J dropped 0 bases, with 12 bases sitting between them. CDR3 size: 14 residues. CDR3 residues: CASRRRDGSYEQYF. The CDR3 bases are TGTGCCAGCAGGCGCCGGGACGGCTCCTACGAGCAGTACTTC.

This clonotype was observed many times. A read error may account for a junction end that differs from germline. This chain links TRBV7-2 with TRBJ2-7; 7 bases are shared with TRBD1. The CDR3 contains 13 residues. Germline V gene lookup returns CDR1 SGHTA and CDR2 FQGNSA. The CDR3 region is CASSLGGQYEQYF. The CDR3 DNA follows: TGCGCCAGCAGCTTAGGGGGACAGTACGAGCAGTACTTC.

This clonotype was detected many times. In DNA form, the CDR3 reads TGTGCCATCAGTGTGACTTACCGAGGCTCCTACAATGAGCAGTTCTTC. Protein: CAISVTYRGSYNEQFF. This chain links TRBV10-3 with TRBJ2-1, with unresolved D. Germline CDR1 ENHRY, CDR2 SYGVKD. V lost 4 bases, J lost 0 bases, and 13 bases lay in between. This CDR3 comprises 16 residues.

This clonotype was observed many times. The rearrangement uses TRBV29-1 and TRBJ1-1; D unclear. Trimming cost V 7 bases and J 4 bases, with 16 bases left between them. The V gene's germline CDR1 is SQVTM and CDR2 ANQGSEA. The CDR3 runs to 13 residues. CDR3 region: CSAERGVRTEAFF. CDR3 nucleotides: TGCAGCGCCGAGCGAGGTGTTCGCACTGAAGCTTTCTTT.

This clonotype was picked up a small number of times. V is TRBV11-2 and J is TRBJ2-1; D remains unclear. The germline CDR1 and CDR2 sequences are SGHAT and FQNNGV. V dropped 1 base and J dropped 3 bases, with 13 bases sitting between them. The CDR3 has 16 amino acids. In DNA form, the CDR3 reads TGTGCCAGCAGCTTAGTTCGGCAGGCCTTCTACAATGAGCAGTTCTTC. Residues: CASSLVRQAFYNEQFF.